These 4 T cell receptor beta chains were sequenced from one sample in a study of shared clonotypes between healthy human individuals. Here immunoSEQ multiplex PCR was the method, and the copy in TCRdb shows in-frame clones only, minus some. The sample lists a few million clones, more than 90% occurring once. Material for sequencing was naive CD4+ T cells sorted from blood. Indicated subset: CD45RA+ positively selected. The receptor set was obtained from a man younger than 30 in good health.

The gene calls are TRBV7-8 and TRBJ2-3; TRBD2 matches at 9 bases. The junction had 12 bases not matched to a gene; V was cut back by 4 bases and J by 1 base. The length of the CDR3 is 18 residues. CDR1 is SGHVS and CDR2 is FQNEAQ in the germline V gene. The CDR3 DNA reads TGTGCCAGCAGCTCCTCCCCGAAGCTAGCGGGACGCACAGATACGCAGTATTTT. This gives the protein CASSSSPKLAGRTDTQYF.

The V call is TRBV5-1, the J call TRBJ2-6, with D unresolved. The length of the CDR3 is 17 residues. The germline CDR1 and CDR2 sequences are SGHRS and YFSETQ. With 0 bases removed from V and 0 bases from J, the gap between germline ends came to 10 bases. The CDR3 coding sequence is TGCGCCAGCAGCTTGGGCCACAGCAGCTCTGGGGCCAACGTCCTGACTTTC. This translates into CASSLGHSSSGANVLTF.

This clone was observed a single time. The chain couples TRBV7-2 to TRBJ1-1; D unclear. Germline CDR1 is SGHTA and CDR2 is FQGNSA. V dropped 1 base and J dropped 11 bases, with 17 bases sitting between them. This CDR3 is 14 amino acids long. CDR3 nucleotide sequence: TGTGCCAGCAGCTTAGTACCGACTCCCCCGTGGGCTTTCTTT. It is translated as CASSLVPTPPWAFF.

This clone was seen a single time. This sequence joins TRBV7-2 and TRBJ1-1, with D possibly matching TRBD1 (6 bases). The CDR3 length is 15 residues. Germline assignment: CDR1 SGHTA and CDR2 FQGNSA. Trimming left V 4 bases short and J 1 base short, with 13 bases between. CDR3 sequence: CASSSGWTANTEAFF. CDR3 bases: TGTGCCAGCAGCTCCGGGTGGACAGCGAACACTGAAGCTTTCTTT.